This record covers a single T cell receptor (beta chain). No antigen is known for it. Expressed TCRB transcripts were sequenced, since all the RNA that had been isolated was reverse transcribed. Naive, central memory and regulatory T cell samples yielded roughly 3.5 million reads on average. Sequencing was performed with immunoSEQ multiplex PCR; in TCRdb, only in-frame clones are kept and a portion is missing. This sample carries 95,000 to 150,000 clones, around 17% of them seen once, and the ten largest clones take roughly 2.5%. The data stem from a study of beta chain features in type 1 diabetes. Findings of the study overall: Type 1 diabetes patients had fewer VDJ junction insertions and more deletions. Because the template was cDNA, high-expressing cells might be over-represented. Across all four CD4+ subsets, people with type 1 diabetes showed modestly shorter TCRB CDR3s. HLA effects on TCRB rearrangement stayed unresolved here.

Material for sequencing was central memory CD4+ T cells from blood. The sequence came from a young man with type 1 diabetes.

Here the CDR3 reads CASSFGTGGTDTQYF. In DNA form, the CDR3 reads TGTGCCAGCAGCTTCGGGACAGGAGGCACAGATACGCAGTATTTT. The chain recombines TRBV13 with TRBJ2-3; 8 positions match TRBD1. CDR3 length equals 15 residues. Trimming at V came to 3 bases and at J to 1 base, leaving 3 bases not matched to a gene. Germline V gives CDR1 PRHDT, CDR2 FYEKMQ (reference sequence).